This T cell receptor beta chain was identified during a study of graft-versus-host responses after intestinal transplantation. Overall study context: Recipients across the board were started on anti-thymocyte globulin induction, then kept on tacrolimus and steroids for about 3 years. Broader study findings: Recipient-marrow GvH clones were detected, some having first appeared in ileum or blood. In patients with graft-donor T cell macrochimerism, allograft graft-versus-host to host-versus-graft clonal ratios were high.

CDR1 and CDR2 from the germline V gene are PRHDT and FYEKMQ (reference sequence). CDR3 length: 14 amino acids. V was clipped by 3 bases and J by 0 bases, with 8 bases between them. Profiled with immunoSEQ multiplex PCR; TCRdb holds only in-frame clones, not every one. The sample has more than 60,000 clones, roughly 91% seen once. Comments on this clone: The antigen is unknown.

This specimen was unstimulated CD8+ T cells sorted from spleen or lymph node cells, taken before intestinal transplant. This TCR came from a human donor who received an intestinal transplant. The chain employs TRBV13 and TRBJ1-1; D is perhaps TRBD1 (5 bases). CDR3 sequence: CASSLTVMNTEAFF. The CDR3 DNA follows: TGTGCCAGCAGCTTGACAGTAATGAACACTGAAGCTTTCTTT.